The next 3 T cell receptor beta chains were all read from a single sample in a study of cytomegalovirus exposure and HLA in healthy donors (dated by TCRdb to 2015 to 2018). Libraries were prepared through the immunoSEQ multiplex PCR assay. The multiplex PCR relied on a mix of 60 forward primers for TCR Vbeta segments and 13 reverse primers for TCR Jbeta segments. TCRdb took this table from immuneACCESS and kept in-frame rearrangements with V and J called. Such tables lack part of the clones; where checked against another copy, unresolved V genes explain under half of the gap, and the rest is unexplained. The sample table records hundreds of thousands of clones; under 80% of these occur just once. The leading ten clones occupy under 2% of the sample. What was sequenced was PBMCs. Receptors originate from a woman aged 25 to 39 in good health and CMV-seronegative.

The chain has TRBV27 and TRBJ2-5; 7 bases are a match to TRBD1. The end of the DNA aligns better with TRBJ2-7, so the J call may be wrong. The CDR3 extends over 15 amino acids. From germline, CDR1 is MNHEY and CDR2 SMNVEV (reference sequence). CDR3 in amino acids: CASSLSGDSSYEQYF. Written as DNA, the CDR3 is TGTGCCAGCAGTTTATCGGGGGACAGCTCCTACGAGCAGTACTTC.

V usage is TRBV6-5 and J usage is TRBJ2-5; 9 bases fit TRBD2. Trimming at V came to 2 bases and at J to 1 base, leaving 5 bases not matched to a gene. Germline CDR1 and CDR2: MNHEY and SVGAGI. This CDR3 is 16 amino acids long. CDR3 nucleotides: TGTGCCAGCAGTTACCCGACTAGCGGACTCCAAGAGACCCAGTACTTC. This sequence encodes CASSYPTSGLQETQYF.

The chain links TRBV10-1 to TRBJ2-1, with D unresolved. The length of the CDR3 is 13 residues. Trimming removed 8 bases at V and 5 bases at J, with 13 bases between. Germline CDR1 is WNHNN and CDR2 is SYGVQD (reference sequence). The CDR3 DNA follows: TGCGCCAGCCAAAGCCTTACCGACAATGAGCAGTTCTTC. Its protein is CASQSLTDNEQFF.